The T cell receptor beta chain under discussion was sequenced for a study of blood T cell repertoires in COVID-19. In the original processing: Estimates of nucleated cell counts were drawn from the amplification of reference gene primers. Clones were sequenced by immunoSEQ multiplex PCR, and TCRdb holds only the in-frame ones, with some missing. D and trimming come from the DNA, and the V and J calls and clone size come from that table. The table lists approximately 150,000 clones, 80% to 90% of them singletons, with 2% to 2.5% in the top ten. Participants, about 18 to 89 years old, spanned around 25 US areas. A remark on this clone: This specimen includes other DNA sequences encoding the same CDR3.

The germline CDR1 and CDR2 sequences are LNHDA and SQIVND (reference sequence). V lost 3 bases, J lost 0 bases, and 7 bases lay in between. CDR3 size: 14 residues. Specimen: PBMCs or T cells enriched from blood (not recorded which). V gene TRBV19 combines with J gene TRBJ2-3, with a weak D call TRBD2 (6 bases). The origin of this receptor is a middle-aged man with acute COVID-19. In DNA, the CDR3 is TGTGCCAGTAGTATTGGGACTAGCACAGATACGCAGTATTTT. Its translation: CASSIGTSTDTQYF.